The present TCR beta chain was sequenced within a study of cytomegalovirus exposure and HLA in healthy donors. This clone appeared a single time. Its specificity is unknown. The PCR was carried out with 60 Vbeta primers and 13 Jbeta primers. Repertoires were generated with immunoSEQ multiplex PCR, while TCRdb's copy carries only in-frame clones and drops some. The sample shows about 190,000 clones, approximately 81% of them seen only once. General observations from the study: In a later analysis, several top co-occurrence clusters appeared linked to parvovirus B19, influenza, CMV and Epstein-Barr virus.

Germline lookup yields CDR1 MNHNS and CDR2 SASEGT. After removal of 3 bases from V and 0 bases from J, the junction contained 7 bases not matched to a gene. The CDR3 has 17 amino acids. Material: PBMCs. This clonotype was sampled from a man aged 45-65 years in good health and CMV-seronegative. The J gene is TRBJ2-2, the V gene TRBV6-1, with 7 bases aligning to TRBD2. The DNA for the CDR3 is TGTGCCAGCAGTGATCGGGGGGTACCTCCGAACACCGGGGAGCTGTTTTTT. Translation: CASSDRGVPPNTGELFF.